What follows are 10 T cell receptor beta chains derived from one specimen sequenced in a study of Ad26.COV2.S vaccination and SARS-CoV-2 variants. Assay: immunoSEQ multiplex PCR; the TCRdb copy retains only in-frame clones and omits some. The table has 380,000 or so clones, around nine tenths seen once; the top ten hold roughly a tenth. This sample's treatment: roughly 19 received Ad26.COV2.S at low or high dose, single or two shots; five or six received placebo; per-sample allocation not given. On day 63 after the first injection, vaccine and placebo recipients gave samples. This specimen was peripheral blood, taken in a trial of Ad26.COV2.S vaccine versus placebo. The receptors here all came from a person between 18 and 65 years old who received the Ad26.COV2.S COVID-19 vaccine or a placebo.

This sequence joins TRBV28 and TRBJ1-3; a possible D gene is TRBD1 (6 bases). V lost 5 bases and J 1 base, leaving 9 bases between the germline ends. The CDR3 sequence is 14 residues long. Germline V gene lookup returns CDR1 MDHEN and CDR2 SYDVKM. In DNA, the CDR3 is TGTGCCAGCAGTCAACAGGGATCTGGAAACACCATATATTTT. It translates to CASSQQGSGNTIYF.

This clone came up a few times. CDR3 DNA sequence: TGTGCCATCAGTGGACTAGCGGGAGGGGGCAATGAGCAGTTCTTC. Translation: CAISGLAGGGNEQFF. V usage is TRBV10-3 and J usage is TRBJ2-1, with 14 nucleotides matching TRBD2. This CDR3 contains 15 residues. With V trimmed by 4 bases and J by 6 bases, 2 bases remained unmatched. CDR1 is ENHRY, CDR2 SYGVKD, per germline.

This sequence joins TRBV18 and TRBJ2-2, with D perhaps matching TRBD2 (5 bases). This CDR3 has 13 residues. Trimming took off 2 bases at V and 7 bases at J, with 8 bases between the two ends. Germline CDR1 and CDR2: KGHSH and LQKENI. The CDR3 DNA sequence: TGTGCCAGCTCACCATTCGAGGGCGGGGAGCTGTTTTTT. It is translated as CASSPFEGGELFF.

The rearrangement uses TRBV5-4 and TRBJ2-5; 9 positions match TRBD2. The ends lost 0 bases at V and 4 bases at J; junction bases unmatched: 7. The CDR3 covers 16 residues. Per germline, CDR1 SGHNT and CDR2 YYREEE (reference sequence). CDR3 DNA: TGTGCCAGCAGCTTGGCCGGCGGGGGGGGCGGAGAGACCCAGTACTTC. Translating gives CASSLAGGGGGETQYF.

The chain carries TRBV7-9 and TRBJ2-7; 15 nucleotides align to TRBD2. CDR1 is SEHNR, CDR2 FQNEAQ, per germline (reference sequence). Trimming cost V 5 bases and J 5 bases; bases outside gene matches: 13. This CDR3 has 18 residues. The CDR3 bases are TGTGCCAGCAGCCCCCTGGGAGGGACTAGCGGGAGGAAGCACGAGCAGTACTTC. Translating gives CASSPLGGTSGRKHEQYF.

The chain carries TRBV11-1 and TRBJ2-3; 7 nucleotides line up with TRBD1. CDR1 and CDR2 from the germline V gene are SGHAT and FQDESV (reference sequence). J was trimmed by 2 bases and V by 5 bases; bases with no gene match: 4. CDR3 length: 14 residues. The chain's CDR3 is CASSGTVFTDTQYF. The CDR3 coding sequence is TGTGCCAGCAGCGGGACAGTCTTCACAGATACGCAGTATTTT. Supplemented by reference TRBV11-1 and TRBJ2-3, the full variable domain reads EAEVAQSPRYKITEKSQAVAFWCDPISGHATLYWYRQILGQGPELLVQFQDESVVDDSQLPKDRFSAERLKGVDSTLKIQPAELGDSAMYLCASSGTVFTDTQYFGPGTRLTVL.

The chain is built from TRBV30 and TRBJ2-7; D is perhaps TRBD2 (6 bases). Trimming pared 0 bases from V and 1 base from J, leaving 7 bases between. The germline gives CDR1 GTSNPN, CDR2 SVGIG (reference sequence). There are 13 residues in the CDR3. CDR3 loop: CAWSVGLSYEQYF. The CDR3 DNA reads as TGTGCCTGGAGTGTGGGACTGTCCTACGAGCAGTACTTC.

The rearrangement links TRBV7-2 to TRBJ2-7; no clear D. Germline CDR1 is SGHTA and CDR2 is FQGNSA. This CDR3 region has 12 residues. V was cut by 5 bases and J by 5 bases, with 10 bases left in between. The CDR3 region has the DNA TGTGCCAGCAGCCTACGGATTAACGAGCAGTACTTC. This encodes CASSLRINEQYF.

This chain joins TRBV7-2 and TRBJ2-7, with 8 bases identical to TRBD2. V lost 3 bases, J lost 10 bases, and 11 bases stayed unmatched. The germline V gene has CDR1 SGHTA and CDR2 FQGNSA. The CDR3 runs to 14 residues. CDR3 sequence (DNA): TGTGCCAGCAGCTTCGGGACTAGTGAACCCCATCAGTACTTC. This gives the protein CASSFGTSEPHQYF.

The J gene is TRBJ1-1, the V gene TRBV23-1; D is unclear. TRBV23-1 is labeled an ORF, and its function is uncertain. V was shortened by 4 bases and J by 4 bases, with 10 bases between the two germline ends. The CDR3 has 13 residues. CDR3 sequence reads: CASSRNSRTEAFF. As DNA, the CDR3 is TGCGCCAGCAGTCGAAACAGTCGCACTGAAGCTTTCTTT.